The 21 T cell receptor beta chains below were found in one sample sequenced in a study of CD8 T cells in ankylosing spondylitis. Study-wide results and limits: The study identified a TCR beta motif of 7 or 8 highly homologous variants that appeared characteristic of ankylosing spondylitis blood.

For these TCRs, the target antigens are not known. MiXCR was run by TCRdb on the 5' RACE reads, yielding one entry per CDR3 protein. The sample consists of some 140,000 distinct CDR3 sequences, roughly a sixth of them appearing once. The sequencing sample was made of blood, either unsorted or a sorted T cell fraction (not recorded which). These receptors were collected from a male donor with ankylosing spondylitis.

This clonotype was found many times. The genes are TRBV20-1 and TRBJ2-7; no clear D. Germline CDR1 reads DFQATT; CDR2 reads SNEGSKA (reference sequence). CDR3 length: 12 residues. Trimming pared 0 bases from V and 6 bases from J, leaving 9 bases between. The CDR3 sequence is CSARDLGFEQYF. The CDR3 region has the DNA TGCAGTGCTAGAGATCTCGGATTCGAGCAGTACTTC.

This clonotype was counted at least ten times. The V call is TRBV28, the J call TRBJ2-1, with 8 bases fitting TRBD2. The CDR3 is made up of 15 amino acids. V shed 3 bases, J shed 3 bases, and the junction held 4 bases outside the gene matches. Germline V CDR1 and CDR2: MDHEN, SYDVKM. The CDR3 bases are TGTGCCAGCAGTTTCCTCGGGGGGGACTACAATGAGCAGTTCTTC. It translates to CASSFLGGDYNEQFF.

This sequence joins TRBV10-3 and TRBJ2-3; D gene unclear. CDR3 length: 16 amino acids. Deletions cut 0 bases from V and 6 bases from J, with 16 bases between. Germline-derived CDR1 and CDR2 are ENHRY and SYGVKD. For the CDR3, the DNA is TGTGCCATCAGTGAGTCGATGGTGGGCCCGATGGATACGCAGTATTTT. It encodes CAISESMVGPMDTQYF.

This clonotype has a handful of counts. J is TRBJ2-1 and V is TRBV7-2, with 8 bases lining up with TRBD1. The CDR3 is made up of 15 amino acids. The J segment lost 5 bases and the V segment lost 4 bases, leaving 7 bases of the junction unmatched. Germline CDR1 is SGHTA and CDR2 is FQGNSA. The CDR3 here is CASSSSGQAHNEQFF. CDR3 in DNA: TGTGCCAGCAGCTCCTCGGGACAGGCCCACAATGAGCAGTTCTTC. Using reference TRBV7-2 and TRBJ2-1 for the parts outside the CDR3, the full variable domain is GAGVSQSPSNKVTEKGKDVELRCDPISGHTALYWYRQSLGQGLEFLIYFQGNSAPDKSGLPSDRFSAERTGGSVSTLTIQRTQQEDSAVYLCASSSSGQAHNEQFFGPGTRLTVL.

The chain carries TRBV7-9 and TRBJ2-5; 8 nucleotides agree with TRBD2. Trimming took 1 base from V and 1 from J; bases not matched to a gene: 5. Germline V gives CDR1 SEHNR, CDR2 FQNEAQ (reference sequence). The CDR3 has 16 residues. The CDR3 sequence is CASSLGFGRAQETQYF. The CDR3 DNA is TGTGCCAGCAGCTTAGGCTTCGGGAGGGCCCAAGAGACCCAGTACTTC. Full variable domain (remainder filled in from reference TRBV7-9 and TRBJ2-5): DTGVSQNPRHKITKRGQNVTFRCDPISEHNRLYWYRQTLGQGPEFLTYFQNEAQLEKSRLLSDRFSAERPKGSFSTLEIQRTEQGDSAMYLCASSLGFGRAQETQYFGPGTRLLVL.

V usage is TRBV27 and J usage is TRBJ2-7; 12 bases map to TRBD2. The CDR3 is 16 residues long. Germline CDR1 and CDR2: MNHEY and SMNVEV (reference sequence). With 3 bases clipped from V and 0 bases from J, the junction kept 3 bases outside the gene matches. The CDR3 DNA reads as TGTGCCAGCAGTTTCGTGACTAGCGGGAGCTCCTACGAGCAGTACTTC. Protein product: CASSFVTSGSSYEQYF.

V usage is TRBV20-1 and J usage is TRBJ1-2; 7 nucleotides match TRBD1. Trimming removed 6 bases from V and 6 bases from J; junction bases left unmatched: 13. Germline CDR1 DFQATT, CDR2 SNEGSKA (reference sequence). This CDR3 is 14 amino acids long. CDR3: CSAISEGQRHGYTF. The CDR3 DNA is TGCAGTGCCATTTCTGAGGGACAGAGACATGGCTACACCTTC.

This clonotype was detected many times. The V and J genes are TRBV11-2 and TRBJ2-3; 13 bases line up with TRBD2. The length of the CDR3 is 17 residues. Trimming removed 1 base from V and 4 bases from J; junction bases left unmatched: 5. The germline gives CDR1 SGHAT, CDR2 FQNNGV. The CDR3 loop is CASSLAGLAGDPDTQYF. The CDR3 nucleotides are TGTGCCAGCAGCTTAGCTGGACTAGCGGGAGATCCAGATACGCAGTATTTT.

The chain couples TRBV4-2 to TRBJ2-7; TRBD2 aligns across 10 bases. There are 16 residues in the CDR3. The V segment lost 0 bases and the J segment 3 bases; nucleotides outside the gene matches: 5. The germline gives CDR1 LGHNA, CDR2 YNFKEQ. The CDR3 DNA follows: TGTGCCAGCAGCCAAGACAGTAGCGGGAGGATCTACGAGCAGTACTTC. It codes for CASSQDSSGRIYEQYF.

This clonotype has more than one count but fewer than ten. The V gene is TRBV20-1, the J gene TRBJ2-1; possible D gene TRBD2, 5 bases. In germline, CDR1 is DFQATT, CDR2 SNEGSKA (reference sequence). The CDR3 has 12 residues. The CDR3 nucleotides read TGCAGCCTACGGGACTCCTACAATGAGCAGTTCTTC. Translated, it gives CSLRDSYNEQFF.

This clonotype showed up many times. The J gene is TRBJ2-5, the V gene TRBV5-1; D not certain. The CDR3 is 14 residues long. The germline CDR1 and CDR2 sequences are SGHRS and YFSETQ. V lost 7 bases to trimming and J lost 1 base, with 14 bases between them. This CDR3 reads CASRTDGFQETQYF. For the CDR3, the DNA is TGCGCCAGCCGCACGGACGGATTCCAAGAGACCCAGTACTTC.

The CDR3 is CASSPRGYRDPSYEQYF. DNA for the CDR3: TGTGCCAGCTCACCACGGGGGTACAGGGATCCCTCCTACGAGCAGTACTTC. The V gene is TRBV18, the J gene TRBJ2-7, with D possibly TRBD1 on 6 matching bases. The CDR3 runs 17 residues. Germline CDR1 reads KGHSH; CDR2 reads LQKENI. V was clipped by 1 base and J by 0 bases, with 16 bases between them.

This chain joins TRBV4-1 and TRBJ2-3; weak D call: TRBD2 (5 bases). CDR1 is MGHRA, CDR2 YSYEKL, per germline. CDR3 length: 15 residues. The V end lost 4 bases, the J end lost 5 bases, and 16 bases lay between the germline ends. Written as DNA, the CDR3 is TGCGCCAGCAGCCCTGGGAGAAGGGAAATAGATACGCAGTATTTT. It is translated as CASSPGRREIDTQYF.

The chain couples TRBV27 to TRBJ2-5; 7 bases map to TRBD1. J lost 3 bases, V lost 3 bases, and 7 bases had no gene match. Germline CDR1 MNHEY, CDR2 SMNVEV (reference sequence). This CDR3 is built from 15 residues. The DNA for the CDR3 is TGTGCCAGCAGTTTGACAGGGTTTTTGGAAGAGACCCAGTACTTC. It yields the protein CASSLTGFLEETQYF.

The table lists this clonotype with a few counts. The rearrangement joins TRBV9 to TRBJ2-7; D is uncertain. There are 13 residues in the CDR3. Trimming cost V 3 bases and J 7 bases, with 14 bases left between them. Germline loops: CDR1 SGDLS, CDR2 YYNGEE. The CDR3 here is CASSAQMGLEQYF. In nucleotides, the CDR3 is TGTGCCAGCAGCGCTCAGATGGGGTTGGAGCAGTACTTC.

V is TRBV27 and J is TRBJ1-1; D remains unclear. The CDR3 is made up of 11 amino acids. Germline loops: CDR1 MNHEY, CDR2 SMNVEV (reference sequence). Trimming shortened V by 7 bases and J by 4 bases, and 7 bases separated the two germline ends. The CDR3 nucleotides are TGTGCCAGCACCCGGGGCACTGAAGCTTTCTTT. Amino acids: CASTRGTEAFF.

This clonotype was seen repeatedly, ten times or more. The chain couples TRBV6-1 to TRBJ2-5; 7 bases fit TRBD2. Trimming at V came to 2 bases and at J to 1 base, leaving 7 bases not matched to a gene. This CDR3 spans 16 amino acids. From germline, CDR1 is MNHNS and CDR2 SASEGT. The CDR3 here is CASSELIGGGQETQYF. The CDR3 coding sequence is TGTGCCAGCAGTGAATTGATCGGCGGGGGCCAAGAGACCCAGTACTTC.

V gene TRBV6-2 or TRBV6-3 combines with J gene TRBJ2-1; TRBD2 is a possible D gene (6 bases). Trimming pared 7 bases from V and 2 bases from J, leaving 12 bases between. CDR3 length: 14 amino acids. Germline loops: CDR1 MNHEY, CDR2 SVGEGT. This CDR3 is CASTGTSTYNEQFF. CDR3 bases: TGTGCCAGCACCGGGACTTCCACCTACAATGAGCAGTTCTTC.

CDR3 in DNA: TGTGCCAGCAGCCTAAGACTGGGGACCTACGAGCAGTACTTC. It yields the protein CASSLRLGTYEQYF. The rearrangement uses TRBV13 and TRBJ2-7, with D unclear. Trimming pared 5 bases from V and 2 bases from J, leaving 13 bases between. This CDR3 region has 14 residues. CDR1 and CDR2 (germline): PRHDT, FYEKMQ (reference sequence).

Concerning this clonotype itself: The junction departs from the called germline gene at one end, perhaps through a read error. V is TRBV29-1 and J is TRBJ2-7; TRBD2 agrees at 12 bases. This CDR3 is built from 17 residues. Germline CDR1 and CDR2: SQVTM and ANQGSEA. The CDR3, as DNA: TGCAGCGTGGAAGGGACGGAAGGGACTAGCGGGCCCTACGAGCAGTACTTC. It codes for CSVEGTEGTSGPYEQYF.

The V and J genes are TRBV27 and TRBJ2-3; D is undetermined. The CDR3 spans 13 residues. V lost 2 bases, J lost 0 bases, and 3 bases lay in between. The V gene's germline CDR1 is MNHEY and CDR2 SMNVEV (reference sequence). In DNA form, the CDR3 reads TGTGCCAGCAGTTTAATCAGCACAGATACGCAGTATTTT. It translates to CASSLISTDTQYF.